These 22 T cell receptor beta chains originate from one sample sequenced in a study of CXCR3-negative and CXCR3-positive naive CD8 T cells. Via 5' RACE with UMI labels, TRB cDNA libraries were prepared. TCRdb derives one entry per CDR3 protein from the 5' RACE reads, leaving out DNA. This repertoire includes about 57,000 distinct CDR3 sequences. The sequenced material came from memory CD8+ T cells from blood. The receptors shown here come from a human donor in good health. Some clones in this sample may be carry-over from other donors' samples.

The rearrangement joins TRBV12-3 or TRBV12-4 to TRBJ1-1; there is no DNA to check the TCRdb D call of TRBD1. CDR3 size: 13 residues. The CDR3 here is CASRPGGNTEAFF.

V usage is TRBV29-1 and J usage is TRBJ2-7; TCRdb gives TRBD1 as the D gene, but with no DNA this cannot be confirmed. This CDR3 has 13 residues. Germline V gene lookup returns CDR1 SQVTM and CDR2 ANQGSEA. CDR3 in amino acids: CSTRTGRSYEQYF.

This chain joins TRBV7-6 and TRBJ2-1. This CDR3 spans 15 amino acids. The V gene's germline CDR1 is SGHVS and CDR2 FNYEAQ. The CDR3: CASSLGRGSYNEQFF. Using reference TRBV7-6 and TRBJ2-1 for the parts outside the CDR3, the full variable domain is GAGVSQSPRYKVTKRGQDVALRCDPISGHVSLYWYRQALGQGPEFLTYFNYEAQQDKSGLPNDRFSAERPEGSISTLTIQRTEQRDSAMYRCASSLGRGSYNEQFFGPGTRLTVL.

The chain carries TRBV29-1 and TRBJ1-2; as DNA is missing, the TRBD1 call by TCRdb cannot be tested. The CDR3 runs 12 residues. CDR1 is SQVTM, CDR2 ANQGSEA, per germline. CDR3 loop: CSAPTGAYGYTF.

The chain has TRBV3-1 and TRBJ2-7; no DNA is available, so the TRBD2 call from TCRdb remains unchecked. Germline V gene sequence: CDR1 LGHDT, CDR2 YNNKEL (reference sequence). The CDR3 has 15 amino acids. The CDR3 region is CASSLWTSGRYEQYF.

V and J are TRBV2 and TRBJ2-2. Germline CDR1 SNHLY, CDR2 FYNNEI. The CDR3 covers 14 residues. The CDR3 sequence is CASSDRQNTGELFF.

The V and J genes are TRBV29-1 and TRBJ2-7. The CDR3 has 13 residues. Germline V gene lookup returns CDR1 SQVTM and CDR2 ANQGSEA. The CDR3 is CSVEPQDSYEQYF.

The chain joins TRBV7-2 to TRBJ1-1. The CDR3 loop spans 14 amino acids. CDR1 and CDR2 (germline): SGHTA, FQGNSA. The CDR3 reads CASSNRDVGLEAFF.

The chain combines TRBV30 with TRBJ1-6. Germline values: CDR1 GTSNPN, CDR2 SVGIG (reference sequence). The CDR3 runs to 12 residues. CDR3 amino acids: CAWRDSGSPLHF.

The chain carries TRBV20-1 and TRBJ2-7; TCRdb returns TRBD1, unconfirmable since there is no DNA. The germline V gene has CDR1 DFQATT and CDR2 SNEGSKA (reference sequence). The CDR3 contains 17 residues. CDR3 residues: CSARDQGWDTFSYEQYF.

The chain uses TRBV11-3 and TRBJ1-1; the D call from TCRdb, TRBD1, cannot be confirmed without DNA. The CDR3 covers 13 residues. Germline V gives CDR1 SGHNT, CDR2 YENEEA. CDR3 region: CASSLDGGSEAFF.

V is TRBV19 and J is TRBJ1-1. This CDR3 spans 12 amino acids. The V gene's germline CDR1 is LNHDA and CDR2 SQIVND (reference sequence). CDR3 in amino acids: CASIWQGGVAFF. Variable domain in full (rest from reference TRBV19 and TRBJ1-1): DGGITQSPKYLFRKEGQNVTLSCEQNLNHDAMYWYRQDPGQGLRLIYYSQIVNDFQKGDIAEGYSVSREKKESFPLTVTSAQKNPTAFYLCASIWQGGVAFFGQGTRLTVV.

The chain is built from TRBV29-1 and TRBJ2-3; TCRdb designates TRBD2, a call that cannot be tested without DNA. The germline gives CDR1 SQVTM, CDR2 ANQGSEA. The CDR3 totals 14 residues. CDR3 amino acids: CSVFGGEHTDTQYF.

This chain uses TRBV5-1 with TRBJ1-1; TCRdb lists TRBD1, though no DNA is available to test this call. The CDR3 is made up of 16 amino acids. Per germline, CDR1 SGHRS and CDR2 YFSETQ. The CDR3 region is CASSFLQQGGNTEAFF.

The chain joins TRBV20-1 to TRBJ1-5; TCRdb selects TRBD1, and the lack of DNA leaves this call unchecked. This CDR3 comprises 15 residues. Germline V gene sequence: CDR1 DFQATT, CDR2 SNEGSKA (reference sequence). This CDR3 reads CSARDRTGEGQPQHF.

The V gene is TRBV5-4, the J gene TRBJ1-5. This CDR3 has 13 amino acids. Germline CDR1 SGHNT, CDR2 YYREEE (reference sequence). Here the CDR3 reads CASSSDPNQPQHF.

The chain couples TRBV6-6 to TRBJ2-7. CDR1 and CDR2 (germline): MNHNY, SVGAGI (reference sequence). This CDR3 is built from 12 residues. The CDR3 loop reads CASSYLANEQYF.

The chain is built from TRBV29-1 and TRBJ2-1. The CDR3 has 15 amino acids. Looked up from germline, CDR1 is SQVTM and CDR2 is ANQGSEA. CDR3: CSVERIGSAYNEQFF.

The chain recombines TRBV29-1 with TRBJ2-2; TCRdb lists TRBD1, though no DNA is available to test this call. Germline CDR1 reads SQVTM; CDR2 reads ANQGSEA. The CDR3 has 14 amino acids. The CDR3 region is CSVAGQGITGELFF.

The rearrangement links TRBV12-3 or TRBV12-4 to TRBJ2-1; TCRdb returns TRBD1, unconfirmable since there is no DNA. This CDR3 is built from 13 residues. CDR3 in amino acids: CASSPLISNEQFF.

The chain has TRBV29-1 and TRBJ2-2; with no DNA, the TCRdb D assignment of TRBD1 cannot be verified. The CDR3 sequence is 13 residues long. CDR1 and CDR2 from the germline V gene are SQVTM and ANQGSEA. This CDR3 reads CSVVGQGAGELFF.

The CDR3 region is CASSAHDMGGSGANVLTF. The chain joins TRBV6-4 to TRBJ2-6; TCRdb names TRBD1, which stays unverified in the absence of DNA. CDR1 and CDR2 from the germline V gene are MRHNA and SNTAGT. The CDR3 loop spans 18 amino acids.